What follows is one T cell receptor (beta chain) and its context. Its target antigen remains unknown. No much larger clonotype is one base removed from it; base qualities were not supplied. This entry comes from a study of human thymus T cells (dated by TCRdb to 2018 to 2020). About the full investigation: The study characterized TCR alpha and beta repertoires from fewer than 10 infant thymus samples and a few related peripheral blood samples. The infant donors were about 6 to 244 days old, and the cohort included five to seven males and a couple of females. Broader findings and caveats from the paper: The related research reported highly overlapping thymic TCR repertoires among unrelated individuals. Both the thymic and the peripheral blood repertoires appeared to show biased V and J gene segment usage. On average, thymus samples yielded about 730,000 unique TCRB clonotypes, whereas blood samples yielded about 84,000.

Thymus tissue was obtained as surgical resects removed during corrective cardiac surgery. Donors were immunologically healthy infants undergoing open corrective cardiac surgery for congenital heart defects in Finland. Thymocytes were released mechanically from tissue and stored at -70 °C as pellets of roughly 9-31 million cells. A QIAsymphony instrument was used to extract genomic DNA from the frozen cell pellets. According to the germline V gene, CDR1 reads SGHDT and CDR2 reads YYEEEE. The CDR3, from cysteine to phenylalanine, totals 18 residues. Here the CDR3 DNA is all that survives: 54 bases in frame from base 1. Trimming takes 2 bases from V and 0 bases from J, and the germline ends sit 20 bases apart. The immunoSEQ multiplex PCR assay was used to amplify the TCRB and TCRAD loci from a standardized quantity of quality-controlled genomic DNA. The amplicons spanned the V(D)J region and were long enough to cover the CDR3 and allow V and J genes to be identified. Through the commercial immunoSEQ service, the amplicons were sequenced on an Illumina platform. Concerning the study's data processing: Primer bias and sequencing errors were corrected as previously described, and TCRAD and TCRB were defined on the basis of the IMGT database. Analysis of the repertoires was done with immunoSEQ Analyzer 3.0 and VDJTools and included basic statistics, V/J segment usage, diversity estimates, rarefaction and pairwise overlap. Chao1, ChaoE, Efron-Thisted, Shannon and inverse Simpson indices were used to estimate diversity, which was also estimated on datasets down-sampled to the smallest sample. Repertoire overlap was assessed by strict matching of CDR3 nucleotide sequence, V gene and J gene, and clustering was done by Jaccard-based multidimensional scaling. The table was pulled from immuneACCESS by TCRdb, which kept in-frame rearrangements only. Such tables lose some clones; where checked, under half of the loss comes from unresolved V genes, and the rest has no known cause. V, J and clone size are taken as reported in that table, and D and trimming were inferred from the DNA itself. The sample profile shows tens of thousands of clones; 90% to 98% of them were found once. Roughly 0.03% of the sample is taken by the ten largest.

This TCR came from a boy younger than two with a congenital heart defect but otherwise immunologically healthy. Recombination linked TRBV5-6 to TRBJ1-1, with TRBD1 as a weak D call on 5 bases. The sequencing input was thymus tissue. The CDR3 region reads CASSLTRGRGPLNTEAFF. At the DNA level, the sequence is TGTGCCAGCAGCTTAACGAGAGGGAGGGGCCCTCTGAACACTGAAGCTTTCTTT.